Listed here is a single T cell receptor (beta chain). Its antigen is still unknown. This entry is derived from a study of response to subunit inactivated influenza vaccine. Overall study results and limits: The study's authors posited that every seasonal influenza vaccination enlists few new T cells.

V dropped 3 bases and J dropped 8; count of bases not matched to a gene: 6. Germline loops: CDR1 MGHDK, CDR2 SYGVNS. CDR3 length: 13 amino acids. TCRdb re-called the RT-PCR reads through MiXCR, storing one row per CDR3 protein. The table lists about 310,000 distinct CDR3 sequences, around a fifth of them singletons. This TCR came from a man between 50 and 70 years old who received an inactivated influenza vaccine. The rearrangement links TRBV25-1 to TRBJ1-2; TRBD1 aligns across 7 bases. The material was PBMCs from blood, obtained less than 22 months after vaccination. CDR3 sequence reads: CASSDSDRDGYTF. As DNA, the CDR3 is TGTGCCAGCAGTGATAGTGACAGGGACGGCTACACCTTC.